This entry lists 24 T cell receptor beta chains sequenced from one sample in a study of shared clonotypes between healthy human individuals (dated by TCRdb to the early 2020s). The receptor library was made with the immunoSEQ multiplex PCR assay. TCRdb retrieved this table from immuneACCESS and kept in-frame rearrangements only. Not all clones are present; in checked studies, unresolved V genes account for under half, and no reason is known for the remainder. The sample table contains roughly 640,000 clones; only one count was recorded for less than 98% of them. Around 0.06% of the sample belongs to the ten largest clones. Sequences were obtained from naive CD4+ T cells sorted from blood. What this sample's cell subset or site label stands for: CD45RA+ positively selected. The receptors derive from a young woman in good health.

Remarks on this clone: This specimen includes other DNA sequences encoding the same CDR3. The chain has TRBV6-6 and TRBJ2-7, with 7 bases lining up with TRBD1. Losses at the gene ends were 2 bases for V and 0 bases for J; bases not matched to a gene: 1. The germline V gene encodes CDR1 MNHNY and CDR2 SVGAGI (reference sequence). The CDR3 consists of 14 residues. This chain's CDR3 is CASSYRDSSYEQYF. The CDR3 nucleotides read TGTGCCAGCAGTTACCGGGACAGCTCCTACGAGCAGTACTTC.

The CDR3 coding sequence is TGTGCCAGCAGAAATACCGGGACAGAGACCTCTGGGGCCAACGTCCTGACTTTC. Translating gives CASRNTGTETSGANVLTF. The rearrangement links TRBV5-4 to TRBJ2-6, with 7 positions matching TRBD1. Germline values: CDR1 SGHNT, CDR2 YYREEE (reference sequence). The CDR3 length is 18 residues. J was trimmed by 0 bases and V by 5 bases; bases with no gene match: 11.

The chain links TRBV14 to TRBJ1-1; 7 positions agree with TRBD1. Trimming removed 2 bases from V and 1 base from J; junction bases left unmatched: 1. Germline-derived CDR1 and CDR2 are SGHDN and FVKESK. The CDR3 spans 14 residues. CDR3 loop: CASSQWTGNTEAFF. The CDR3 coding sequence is TGTGCCAGCAGCCAATGGACAGGGAACACTGAAGCTTTCTTT.

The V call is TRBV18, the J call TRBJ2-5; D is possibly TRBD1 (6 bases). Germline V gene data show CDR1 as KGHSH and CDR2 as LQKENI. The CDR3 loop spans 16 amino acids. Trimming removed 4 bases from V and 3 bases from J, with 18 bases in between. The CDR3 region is CASSRGQSGHKETQYF. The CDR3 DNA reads TGTGCCAGCTCACGGGGACAATCGGGACACAAAGAGACCCAGTACTTC. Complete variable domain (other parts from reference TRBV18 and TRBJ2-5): NAGVMQNPRHLVRRRGQEARLRCSPMKGHSHVYWYRQLPEEGLKFMVYLQKENIIDESGMPKERFSAEFPKEGPSILRIQQVVRGDSAAYFCASSRGQSGHKETQYFGPGTRLLVL.

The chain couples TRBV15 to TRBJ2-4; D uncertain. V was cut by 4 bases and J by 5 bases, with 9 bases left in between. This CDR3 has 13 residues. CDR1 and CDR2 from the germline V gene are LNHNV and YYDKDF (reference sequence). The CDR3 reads CATSTIPQNIQYF. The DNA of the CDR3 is TGTGCCACCAGCACCATACCGCAAAACATTCAGTACTTC.

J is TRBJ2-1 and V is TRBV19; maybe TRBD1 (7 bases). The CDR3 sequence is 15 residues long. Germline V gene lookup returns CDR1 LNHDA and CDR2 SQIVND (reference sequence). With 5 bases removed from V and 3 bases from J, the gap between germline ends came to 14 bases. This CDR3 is CASSPPGGFYNEQFF. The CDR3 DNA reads TGTGCCAGTAGTCCTCCAGGGGGGTTCTACAATGAGCAGTTCTTC.

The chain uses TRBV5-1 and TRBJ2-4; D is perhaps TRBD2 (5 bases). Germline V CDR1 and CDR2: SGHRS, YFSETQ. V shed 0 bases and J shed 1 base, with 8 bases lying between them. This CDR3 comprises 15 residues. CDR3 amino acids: CASSLDRGAKNIQYF. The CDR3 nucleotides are TGCGCCAGCAGCTTGGACCGCGGGGCCAAAAACATTCAGTACTTC.

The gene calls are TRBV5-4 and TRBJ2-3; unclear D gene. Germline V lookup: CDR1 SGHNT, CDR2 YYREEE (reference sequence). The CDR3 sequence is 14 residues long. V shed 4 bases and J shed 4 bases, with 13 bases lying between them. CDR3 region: CASSPEPGPDTQYF. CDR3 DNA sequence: TGTGCCAGCAGCCCAGAGCCGGGCCCAGATACGCAGTATTTT.

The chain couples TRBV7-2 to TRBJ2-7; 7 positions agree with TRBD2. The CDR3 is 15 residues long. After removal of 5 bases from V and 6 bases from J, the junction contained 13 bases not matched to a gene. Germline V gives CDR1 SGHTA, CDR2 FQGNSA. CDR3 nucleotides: TGTGCCAGCAGCGTCTCCGGGACTAATGTTGCCGAGCAGTACTTC. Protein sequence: CASSVSGTNVAEQYF.

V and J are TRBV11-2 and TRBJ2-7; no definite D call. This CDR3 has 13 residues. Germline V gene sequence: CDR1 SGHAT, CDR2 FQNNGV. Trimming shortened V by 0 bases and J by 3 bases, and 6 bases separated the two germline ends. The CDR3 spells CASSLEGYYEQYF. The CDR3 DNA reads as TGTGCCAGCAGCTTAGAAGGGTACTACGAGCAGTACTTC. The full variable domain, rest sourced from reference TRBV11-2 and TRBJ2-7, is EAGVAQSPRYKIIEKRQSVAFWCNPISGHATLYWYQQILGQGPKLLIQFQNNGVVDDSQLPKDRFSAERLKGVDSTLKIQPAKLEDSAVYLCASSLEGYYEQYFGPGTRLTVT.

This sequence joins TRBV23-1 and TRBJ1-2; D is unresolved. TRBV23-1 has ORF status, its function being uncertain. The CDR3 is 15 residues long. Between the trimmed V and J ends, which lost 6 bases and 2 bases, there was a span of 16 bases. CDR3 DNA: TGCGCCAGCAGCCTACAAATGCAGGTCAACTATGGCTACACCTTC. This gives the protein CASSLQMQVNYGYTF.

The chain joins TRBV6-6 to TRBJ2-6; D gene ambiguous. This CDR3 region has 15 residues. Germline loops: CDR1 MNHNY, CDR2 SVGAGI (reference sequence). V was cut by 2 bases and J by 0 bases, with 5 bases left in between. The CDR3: CASSYPDSGANVLTF. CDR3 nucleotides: TGTGCCAGCAGTTACCCGGACTCTGGGGCCAACGTCCTGACTTTC.

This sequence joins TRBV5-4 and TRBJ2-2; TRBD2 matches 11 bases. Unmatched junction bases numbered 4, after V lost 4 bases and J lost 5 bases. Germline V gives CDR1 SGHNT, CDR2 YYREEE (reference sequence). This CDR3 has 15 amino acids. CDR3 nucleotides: TGTGCCAGCAGCAACACTAGCGGGAGAACCGGGGAGCTGTTTTTT. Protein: CASSNTSGRTGELFF.

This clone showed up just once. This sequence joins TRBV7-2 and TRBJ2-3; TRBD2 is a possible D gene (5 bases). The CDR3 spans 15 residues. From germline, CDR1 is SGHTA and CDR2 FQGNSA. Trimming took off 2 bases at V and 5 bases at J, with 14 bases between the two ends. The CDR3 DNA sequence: TGTGCCAGCAGCTTATATTATCGGGGAGTAGATACGCAGTATTTT. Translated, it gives CASSLYYRGVDTQYF.

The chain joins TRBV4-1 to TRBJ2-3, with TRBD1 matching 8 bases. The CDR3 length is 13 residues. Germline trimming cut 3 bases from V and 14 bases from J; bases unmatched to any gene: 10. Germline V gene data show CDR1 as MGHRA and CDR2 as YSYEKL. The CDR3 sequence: CASSHQGQGSLYF. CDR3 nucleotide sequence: TGCGCCAGCAGCCACCAAGGACAGGGTTCTTTGTATTTT.

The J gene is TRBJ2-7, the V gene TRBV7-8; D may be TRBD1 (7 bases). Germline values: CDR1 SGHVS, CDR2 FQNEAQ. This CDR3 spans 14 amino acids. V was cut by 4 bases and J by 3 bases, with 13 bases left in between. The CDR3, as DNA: TGTGCCAGCAGCTCCAGGGGGGACAACTACGAGCAGTACTTC. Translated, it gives CASSSRGDNYEQYF. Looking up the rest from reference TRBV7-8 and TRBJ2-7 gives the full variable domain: GAGVSQSPRYKVAKRGQDVALRCDPISGHVSLFWYQQALGQGPEFLTYFQNEAQLDKSGLPSDRFFAERPEGSVSTLKIQRTQQEDSAVYLCASSSRGDNYEQYFGPGTRLTVT.

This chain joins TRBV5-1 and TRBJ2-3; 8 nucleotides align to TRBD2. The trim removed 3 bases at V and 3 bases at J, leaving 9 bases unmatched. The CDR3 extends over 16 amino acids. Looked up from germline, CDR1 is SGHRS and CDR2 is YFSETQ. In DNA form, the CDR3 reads TGCGCCAGCAGCTCGGGTAGCGGGACCTCTACAGATACGCAGTATTTT. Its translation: CASSSGSGTSTDTQYF.

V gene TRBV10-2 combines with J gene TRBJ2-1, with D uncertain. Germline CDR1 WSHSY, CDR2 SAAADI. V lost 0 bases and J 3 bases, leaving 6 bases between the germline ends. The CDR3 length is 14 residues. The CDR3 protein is CASSESWDYNEQFF. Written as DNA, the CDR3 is TGCGCCAGCAGTGAGTCGTGGGACTACAATGAGCAGTTCTTC.

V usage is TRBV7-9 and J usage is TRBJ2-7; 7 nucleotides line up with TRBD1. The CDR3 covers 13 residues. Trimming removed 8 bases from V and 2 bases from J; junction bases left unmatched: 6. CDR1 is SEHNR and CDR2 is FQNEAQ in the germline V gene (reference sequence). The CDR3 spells CASSGQVAYEQYF. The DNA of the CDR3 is TGTGCCAGCTCCGGACAGGTCGCCTACGAGCAGTACTTC.

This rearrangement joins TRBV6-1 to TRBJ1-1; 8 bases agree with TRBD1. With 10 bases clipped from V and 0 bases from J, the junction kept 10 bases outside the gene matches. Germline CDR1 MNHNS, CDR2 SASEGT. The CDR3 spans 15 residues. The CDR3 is CATYPYRGMNTEAFF. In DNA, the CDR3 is TGTGCCACCTATCCCTACAGGGGGATGAACACTGAAGCTTTCTTT.

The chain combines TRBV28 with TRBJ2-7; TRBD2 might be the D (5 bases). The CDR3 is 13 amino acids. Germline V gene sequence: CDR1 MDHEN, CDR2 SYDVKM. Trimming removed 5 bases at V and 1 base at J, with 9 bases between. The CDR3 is CASSPSGSYEQYF. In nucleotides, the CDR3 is TGTGCCAGCAGTCCAAGCGGTTCCTACGAGCAGTACTTC.

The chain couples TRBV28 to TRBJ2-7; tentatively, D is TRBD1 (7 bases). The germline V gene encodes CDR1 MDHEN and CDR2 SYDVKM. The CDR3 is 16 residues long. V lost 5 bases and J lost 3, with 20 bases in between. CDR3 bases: TGTGCCAGCAGTCCCGGCGGCAGGGGGGAGAACTACGAGCAGTACTTC. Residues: CASSPGGRGENYEQYF.

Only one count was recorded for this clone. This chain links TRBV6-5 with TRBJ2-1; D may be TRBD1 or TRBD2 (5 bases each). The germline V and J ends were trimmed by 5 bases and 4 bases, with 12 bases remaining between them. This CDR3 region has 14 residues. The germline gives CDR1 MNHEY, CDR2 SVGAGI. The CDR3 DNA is TGTGCCAGCAGTCGGGACGCCGATTACAATGAGCAGTTCTTC. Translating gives CASSRDADYNEQFF.

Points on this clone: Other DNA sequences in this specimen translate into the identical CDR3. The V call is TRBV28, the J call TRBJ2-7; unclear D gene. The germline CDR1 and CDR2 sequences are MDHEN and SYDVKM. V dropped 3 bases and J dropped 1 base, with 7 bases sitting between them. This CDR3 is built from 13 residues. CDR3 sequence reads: CASSLGGSYEQYF. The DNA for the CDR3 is TGTGCCAGCAGTTTGGGCGGTTCCTACGAGCAGTACTTC.